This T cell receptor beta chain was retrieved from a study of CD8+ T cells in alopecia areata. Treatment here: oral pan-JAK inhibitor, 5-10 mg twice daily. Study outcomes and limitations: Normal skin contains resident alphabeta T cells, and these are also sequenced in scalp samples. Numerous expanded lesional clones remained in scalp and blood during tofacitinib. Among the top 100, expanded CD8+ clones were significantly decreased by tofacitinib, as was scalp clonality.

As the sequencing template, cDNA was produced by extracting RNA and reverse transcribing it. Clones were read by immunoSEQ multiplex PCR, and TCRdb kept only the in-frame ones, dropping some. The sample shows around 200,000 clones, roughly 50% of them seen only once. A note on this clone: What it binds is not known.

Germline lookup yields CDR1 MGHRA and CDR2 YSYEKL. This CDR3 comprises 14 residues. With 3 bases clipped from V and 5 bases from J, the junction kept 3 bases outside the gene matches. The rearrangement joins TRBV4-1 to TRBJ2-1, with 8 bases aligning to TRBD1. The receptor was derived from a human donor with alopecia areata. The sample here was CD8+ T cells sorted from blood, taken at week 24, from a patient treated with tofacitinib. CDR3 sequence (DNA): TGCGCCAGCAGCCATCACAGGGGGAACAATGAGCAGTTCTTC. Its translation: CASSHHRGNNEQFF.